This T cell receptor beta chain was sequenced during a study of OX40 agonist ivuxolimab in advanced cancers. Study-wide background: Administration of intravenous ivuxolimab to patients occurred every 2 weeks at 0.01 to 10 mg/kg. Checkpoint inhibitors had been given previously to approximately 40% of patients.

Trimming removed 2 bases from V and 3 bases from J; junction bases left unmatched: 3. The CDR3 is made up of 14 amino acids. The germline V gene has CDR1 MNHNS and CDR2 SASEGT. TCRdb keeps only in-frame clones here, not all; method: immunoSEQ multiplex PCR. The sample lists about 76,000 clones; roughly 85% were seen once. Source: CD4+ or CD8+ T cells sorted from blood, taken in a trial of the OX40 agonist ivuxolimab. The chain is built from TRBV6-1 and TRBJ2-7; 8 bases fit TRBD1. The receptor was derived from an adult with an advanced solid tumor such as melanoma, head and neck, liver or kidney cancer. CDR3 amino acids: CASSERGQGYEQYF. The CDR3 nucleotides are TGTGCCAGCAGTGAAAGAGGACAGGGCTACGAGCAGTACTTC.